The 27 T cell receptor beta chains given below trace back to one sample, sequenced in a study of cytomegalovirus exposure and HLA in healthy donors (dated 2017 in TCRdb). The library was made by the immunoSEQ multiplex PCR assay. A mixture of 60 forward primers for TCR Vbeta segments and 13 reverse primers for TCR Jbeta segments was used in the multiplex PCR. TCRdb carries this immuneACCESS record with in-frame sequences only. Its versions omit some clonotypes, under half of them owing to an unresolved V gene in the studies checked, with the rest unexplained. In all, the sample holds over 100,000 clones, and 60% to 80% of those were seen once. The ten most abundant clones make up about 2% of the sample. The sample comprised PBMCs. The receptors come from a human donor in good health.

The rearrangement uses TRBV9 and TRBJ1-3, with D possibly being TRBD1 (5 bases). CDR3 length equals 18 residues. Germline CDR1 SGDLS, CDR2 YYNGEE. Trimming removed 3 bases at V and 4 bases at J, with 23 bases between. The CDR3 is CASSGRGGIGLSGNTIYF. CDR3 nucleotide sequence: TGTGCCAGCAGCGGCCGGGGGGGGATTGGACTTTCCGGAAACACCATATATTTT.

The chain combines TRBV7-9 with TRBJ2-1; TRBD1 might be the D (6 bases). V was pared by 0 bases and J by 0 bases, with 9 bases between. This CDR3 region has 16 residues. Germline lookup yields CDR1 SEHNR and CDR2 FQNEAQ (reference sequence). CDR3 in DNA: TGTGCCAGCAGCTTAGCGCTAGGGGGCTCCTACAATGAGCAGTTCTTC. It encodes CASSLALGGSYNEQFF.

The chain carries TRBV18 and TRBJ1-1; no clear D gene. There are 15 residues in the CDR3. Trimming shortened V by 0 bases and J by 3 bases, and 11 bases separated the two germline ends. Germline V gene lookup returns CDR1 KGHSH and CDR2 LQKENI. The DNA for the CDR3 is TGTGCCAGCTCACCACCGAATGGGGAGTACACTGAAGCTTTCTTT. Residues: CASSPPNGEYTEAFF.

This chain connects TRBV9 to TRBJ2-3; a possible D gene is TRBD2 (5 bases). V gave up 0 bases and J gave up 6 bases, with 11 bases separating them. Germline V gene sequence: CDR1 SGDLS, CDR2 YYNGEE. CDR3 size: 14 residues. The CDR3 loop reads CASSVDPQRDTQYF. The CDR3 DNA reads as TGTGCCAGCAGCGTAGATCCCCAGCGGGATACGCAGTATTTT.

This chain connects TRBV6-1 to TRBJ2-7, with 14 bases aligning to TRBD2. Trimming at V came to 6 bases and at J to 3 bases, leaving 4 bases not matched to a gene. The CDR3 is 15 amino acids. CDR1 and CDR2 from the germline V gene are MNHNS and SASEGT. The CDR3 is CASRGTSGSIYEQYF. CDR3 DNA sequence: TGTGCCAGCAGGGGGACTAGCGGGAGTATCTACGAGCAGTACTTC.

This clone was found a few times. The chain couples TRBV4-2 to TRBJ1-5, with D hard to call. This CDR3 is built from 16 residues. Germline CDR1 reads LGHNA; CDR2 reads YNFKEQ. Trimming cost V 4 bases and J 2 bases, with 15 bases left between them. Written as DNA, the CDR3 is TGTGCCAGCAGCCCCAAGATTCCTAAGCGCAATCAGCCCCAGCATTTT. It codes for CASSPKIPKRNQPQHF.

There are a few counts of this clone. The V call is TRBV6-1, the J call TRBJ2-5; D is possibly TRBD2 (5 bases). The J call may not be correct, given that the DNA end is closer to TRBJ2-7. Germline-derived CDR1 and CDR2 are MNHNS and SASEGT. This CDR3 is 13 amino acids long. CDR3: CASIKGGRYEQYF. The CDR3 region has the DNA TGTGCCAGCATAAAAGGAGGCAGGTACGAGCAGTACTTC.

V gene TRBV5-1 combines with J gene TRBJ1-3; weak D call: TRBD1 (5 bases). CDR3 length equals 15 residues. Germline V gene sequence: CDR1 SGHRS, CDR2 YFSETQ. The V and J ends lost 4 bases and 6 bases respectively, with 17 bases between them. CDR3 in amino acids: CASSGYLGGENTIYF. CDR3 DNA sequence: TGCGCCAGCAGCGGCTACTTGGGGGGAGAAAACACCATATATTTT.

The V call is TRBV10-2, the J call TRBJ2-6; possible D gene TRBD1, 6 bases. The V end lost 6 bases, the J end lost 4 bases, and 13 bases lay between the germline ends. Germline values: CDR1 WSHSY, CDR2 SAAADI. This CDR3 spans 15 amino acids. The CDR3 sequence is CASRMDSAGANVLTF. The DNA of the CDR3 is TGCGCCAGCAGGATGGACAGCGCCGGGGCCAACGTCCTGACTTTC.

This clone was counted only a few times. This chain links TRBV25-1 with TRBJ2-7, with D possibly matching TRBD1 (6 bases). CDR3 size: 14 residues. Trimming removed 5 bases at V and 2 bases at J, with 13 bases between. CDR1 MGHDK and CDR2 SYGVNS come from the germline V gene. The chain's CDR3 is CASSRGQRTYEQYF. The CDR3 region has the DNA TGTGCCAGCAGTCGCGGACAGCGGACCTACGAGCAGTACTTC.

V is TRBV2 and J is TRBJ2-5; TRBD1 matches at 7 bases. Germline CDR1 and CDR2: SNHLY and FYNNEI. This CDR3 contains 15 residues. Trimming took 9 bases from V and 5 from J; bases not matched to a gene: 15. CDR3 sequence: CASIINRGIWETQYF. The CDR3 DNA is TGTGCCAGTATCATTAACAGGGGAATTTGGGAGACCCAGTACTTC.

This chain connects TRBV7-9 to TRBJ2-2; possible D gene TRBD1, 5 bases. V was cut by 1 base and J by 3 bases, with 12 bases left in between. From germline, CDR1 is SEHNR and CDR2 FQNEAQ (reference sequence). The CDR3 has 16 residues. The CDR3 DNA sequence: TGTGCCAGCAGCTTAGTAGGGGTGAAGGACACCGGGGAGCTGTTTTTT. Encoded protein: CASSLVGVKDTGELFF. The full variable domain, completed using reference TRBV7-9 and TRBJ2-2, is DTGVSQNPRHKITKRGQNVTFRCDPISEHNRLYWYRQTLGQGPEFLTYFQNEAQLEKSRLLSDRFSAERPKGSFSTLEIQRTEQGDSAMYLCASSLVGVKDTGELFFGEGSRLTVL.

The CDR3 sequence is CASSLETAYEQYF. The CDR3 DNA sequence: TGTGCCAGCAGCTTAGAGACAGCCTACGAGCAGTACTTC. The chain has TRBV7-2 and TRBJ2-7, with D possibly matching TRBD1 (5 bases). Germline assignment: CDR1 SGHTA and CDR2 FQGNSA. This CDR3 is built from 13 residues. V was pared by 1 base and J by 2 bases, with 6 bases between.

In DNA form, the CDR3 reads TGTGCCAGCAGCCAAGCGAGGATCGGACAGGGTATCGGGGTGTGGGGAGCTTTCTTT. Protein: CASSQARIGQGIGVWGAFF. The chain combines TRBV7-2 with TRBJ1-1; 8 bases are a match to TRBD1. Looked up from germline, CDR1 is SGHTA and CDR2 is FQGNSA. CDR3 length equals 19 residues. J gave up 10 bases and V 5 bases, and 27 bases lay outside the gene matches.

The chain joins TRBV28 to TRBJ2-1; TRBD2 agrees at 7 bases. The CDR3 loop spans 17 amino acids. CDR1 and CDR2 from the germline V gene are MDHEN and SYDVKM. The V gene end was trimmed by 1 base and the J gene end by 0 bases; junction bases not matched to a gene: 6. Written as DNA, the CDR3 is TGTGCCAGCAGTTTATCAGCGGGACCTGTCTCCTACAATGAGCAGTTCTTC. It translates to CASSLSAGPVSYNEQFF.

The rearrangement joins TRBV28 to TRBJ2-1; 8 bases match TRBD1. The CDR3 contains 15 residues. CDR1 MDHEN and CDR2 SYDVKM come from the germline V gene. V lost 6 bases to trimming and J lost 4 bases; unmatched junction nucleotides: 8. In nucleotides, the CDR3 is TGTGCCAGCAGACAGGACAGGGCAAGATACAATGAGCAGTTCTTC. Translation gives CASRQDRARYNEQFF.

The chain couples TRBV6-5 to TRBJ1-1, with D perhaps matching TRBD1 (5 bases). The CDR3 runs to 14 residues. The germline V gene encodes CDR1 MNHEY and CDR2 SVGAGI. Trimming left V 5 bases short and J 4 bases short, with 14 bases between. CDR3 sequence: CASSEGWRATEAFF. CDR3 in DNA: TGTGCCAGCAGTGAGGGGTGGAGGGCCACTGAAGCTTTCTTT.

This clone was counted only a few times. This chain uses TRBV6-6 with TRBJ1-4, with 8 bases aligning to TRBD1. Germline values: CDR1 MNHNY, CDR2 SVGAGI (reference sequence). The CDR3 is 16 amino acids. V trimming: 6 bases; J trimming: 0 bases; junction bases outside the gene matches: 6. CDR3 region: CASRSDRAATNEKLFF. Written as DNA, the CDR3 is TGTGCCAGCAGGTCGGACAGGGCTGCAACTAATGAAAAACTGTTTTTT.

This rearrangement joins TRBV9 to TRBJ2-1, with 8 positions matching TRBD2. The CDR3 spans 16 residues. V lost 2 bases, J lost 2 bases, and 6 bases stayed unmatched. Germline assignment: CDR1 SGDLS and CDR2 YYNGEE. The CDR3 nucleotides read TGTGCCAGCAGCGTGTTAGGGCGGGGGGCCTACAATGAGCAGTTCTTC. Translation gives CASSVLGRGAYNEQFF.

The V and J genes are TRBV27 and TRBJ2-5; TRBD1 matches 9 bases. V lost 6 bases, J lost 7 bases, and 9 bases stayed unmatched. Germline values: CDR1 MNHEY, CDR2 SMNVEV (reference sequence). The CDR3 spans 14 residues. The chain's CDR3 is CASSPDRGFATQYF. The CDR3 nucleotides are TGTGCCAGCAGCCCAGACAGGGGGTTTGCGACCCAGTACTTC.

The chain has TRBV6-5 and TRBJ2-5; TRBD1 agrees at 8 bases. This CDR3 contains 14 residues. V lost 6 bases and J lost 7; bases outside the gene matches: 10. From germline, CDR1 is MNHEY and CDR2 SVGAGI. The CDR3 protein is CASRSGQATRTQYF. CDR3 nucleotides: TGTGCCAGCAGATCGGGACAGGCTACAAGGACCCAGTACTTC.

The J gene is TRBJ1-4, the V gene TRBV4-1, with 7 bases lining up with TRBD1. Trimming cost V 0 bases and J 8 bases; bases outside gene matches: 6. The CDR3 sequence is 15 residues long. Germline V lookup: CDR1 MGHRA, CDR2 YSYEKL. CDR3 sequence (DNA): TGCGCCAGCAGCCAAGATGGAGGGGGCGGCGAAAAACTGTTTTTT. Residues: CASSQDGGGGEKLFF.

The chain combines TRBV6-5 with TRBJ2-3, with TRBD1 identical over 9 bases. CDR1 MNHEY and CDR2 SVGAGI come from the germline V gene. There are 13 residues in the CDR3. J lost 9 bases, V lost 6 bases, and 7 bases had no gene match. CDR3 nucleotide sequence: TGTGCCAGCAGACAGACAGGGGGTCACACGCAGTATTTT. Protein sequence: CASRQTGGHTQYF.

The chain is built from TRBV5-6 and TRBJ1-1; 9 positions agree with TRBD1. Unmatched junction bases numbered 13, after V lost 4 bases and J lost 3 bases. Germline CDR1 and CDR2: SGHDT and YYEEEE. The CDR3 extends over 17 amino acids. The CDR3 coding sequence is TGTGCCAGCAGCCTACCTACAGGGGGCGATCGGGACACTGAAGCTTTCTTT. This translates into CASSLPTGGDRDTEAFF. Together with reference TRBV5-6 and TRBJ1-1, the CDR3 gives the full variable domain: DAGVTQSPTHLIKTRGQQVTLRCSPKSGHDTVSWYQQALGQGPQFIFQYYEEEERQRGNFPDRFSGHQFPNYSSELNVNALLLGDSALYLCASSLPTGGDRDTEAFFGQGTRLTVV.

The rearrangement joins TRBV5-1 to TRBJ2-5, with 12 bases matching TRBD2. Per germline, CDR1 SGHRS and CDR2 YFSETQ. Trimming at V came to 3 bases and at J to 6 bases, leaving 9 bases not matched to a gene. The CDR3 has 16 residues. This CDR3 reads CASSSGGRTSGKTQYF. The DNA for the CDR3 is TGCGCCAGCAGCTCGGGGGGCCGGACTAGCGGGAAGACCCAGTACTTC.

The V and J genes are TRBV15 and TRBJ1-1; no clear D gene. V was cut by 0 bases and J by 7 bases, with 18 bases left in between. The CDR3 sequence is 16 residues long. Per germline, CDR1 LNHNV and CDR2 YYDKDF (reference sequence). The CDR3 bases are TGTGCCACCAGCAGAGATGAGTCGCCAAAAGCCCTTGAAGCTTTCTTT. Encoded protein: CATSRDESPKALEAFF.

The chain combines TRBV30 with TRBJ2-5; 12 positions agree with TRBD1. This CDR3 comprises 15 residues. The V and J ends lost 3 bases and 5 bases, in that order; junction bases with no gene match: 7. Germline V gene data show CDR1 as GTSNPN and CDR2 as SVGIG (reference sequence). CDR3 residues: CAWRGGQGAWETQYF. The CDR3 coding sequence is TGTGCCTGGAGGGGGGGACAGGGGGCATGGGAGACCCAGTACTTC.